This T cell receptor beta chain originates from a study of T cell repertoires in cytomegalovirus infection. Whole-study findings and limits: HLA-C-restricted CMV-specific TCR beta clonotypes were dominant in the ex vivo response.

TCRdb re-derived calls from the reads in MiXCR, one entry per CDR3 protein. Found here are roughly 80,000 distinct CDR3 sequences, 24% of them singletons; the top ten hold around 50%. This clonotype showed up just a few times. Its target is not known. The germline gives CDR1 SGDLS, CDR2 YYNGEE. The length of the CDR3 is 17 residues. V was clipped by 4 bases and J by 9 bases; unmatched bases: 13. This TCR was sampled from a human donor in good health (CMV status not recorded). Some clones in this sample may be carry-over from other donors' samples. The material sequenced was CD8+ T cells from cultured PBMCs, taken from culture after CMV antigen stimulation. The chain combines TRBV9 with TRBJ2-1; 13 bases are a match to TRBD2. The CDR3 protein is CASSLGLAGALGAEQFF. The CDR3 DNA is TGTGCCAGCAGCTTAGGACTAGCGGGGGCCCTAGGCGCTGAGCAGTTCTTC.